This TCR beta chain comes out of a study of blood T cell repertoires in COVID-19. Study information: Researchers got acute and convalescent COVID-19 samples from the United States, Italy and Spain. PBMCs, B-cell-depleted T cells, or T cells were the source of the cDNA or gDNA that made up the material.

As handled by the study authors: Reference gene primers were amplified, and this amplification served to estimate nucleated cell counts. Measured with immunoSEQ multiplex PCR; TCRdb has only the in-frame clones, and not every one. V and J calls and clone size follow that table, whereas D and trimming were derived from the DNA. The sample carries about 96,000 clones, roughly 84% recorded once. This receptor was taken from a woman aged 55-75 years with acute or convalescent COVID-19. The sample taken for sequencing was peripheral blood.

This chain's CDR3 is CASSLRGGNTDTQYF. The DNA of the CDR3 is TGTGCCAGCAGCTTAAGGGGGGGGAACACAGATACGCAGTATTTT. The genes are TRBV13 and TRBJ2-3, with a possible D match to TRBD2 (7 bases). The CDR3 loop spans 15 amino acids. With 2 bases removed from V and 2 bases from J, the gap between germline ends came to 11 bases. Germline assignment: CDR1 PRHDT and CDR2 FYEKMQ (reference sequence).